Listed here are 20 T cell receptor beta chains from one sample, sequenced in a study of blood T cell repertoires in COVID-19. Profiling relied on immunoSEQ multiplex PCR, and the TCRdb table lists in-frame clones only, not all of them. Here the sample spans roughly 480,000 clones, approximately 89% being singletons. Sequences were obtained from peripheral blood. Every receptor here comes from a man between 18 and 29 years old with COVID-19, enrolled during active disease.

DNA of the CDR3: TGCAGCGTTGAAGATCCAACGGTTATCTTAGCCAAAAACATTCAGTACTTC. This translates into CSVEDPTVILAKNIQYF. The chain uses TRBV29-1 and TRBJ2-4; no reliable D call. This CDR3 is 17 amino acids long. The V end was cut by 0 bases, the J end by 0 bases, with 15 bases between. The germline CDR1 and CDR2 sequences are SQVTM and ANQGSEA.

The chain has TRBV5-1 and TRBJ1-1, with D hard to call. V was pared by 4 bases and J by 3 bases, with 13 bases between. Germline CDR1 reads SGHRS; CDR2 reads YFSETQ. This CDR3 has 14 residues. In DNA form, the CDR3 reads TGCGCCAGCAGCCCCTTACAGCGGGACACTGAAGCTTTCTTT. Translated: CASSPLQRDTEAFF.

This sequence joins TRBV6-5 and TRBJ1-2; weak D call: TRBD1 (6 bases). V lost 0 bases and J lost 8, with 16 bases in between. The V gene's germline CDR1 is MNHEY and CDR2 SVGAGI. CDR3 size: 15 residues. The CDR3 DNA sequence: TGTGCCAGCAGTTACTCTCTCCAGGGGCGTAGAGGCTACACCTTC. Translation: CASSYSLQGRRGYTF.

This clone showed up many times. V usage is TRBV4-1 and J usage is TRBJ2-2, with 7 nucleotides matching TRBD2. The CDR3 has 18 residues. Trimming took 3 bases from V and 0 from J; bases not matched to a gene: 10. CDR1 and CDR2 (germline): MGHRA, YSYEKL. For the CDR3, the DNA is TGCGCCAGCAGCCATAGTCTAGCGGCCCTCGCGAACACCGGGGAGCTGTTTTTT. Its translation is CASSHSLAALANTGELFF.

The chain recombines TRBV5-5 with TRBJ2-1; TRBD2 aligns across 9 bases. Germline V gene sequence: CDR1 SGHKS, CDR2 YYEKEE (reference sequence). V lost 3 bases, J lost 8 bases, and 0 bases stayed unmatched. The CDR3 has 12 residues. The CDR3 spells CASSSSGDEQFF. In DNA form, the CDR3 reads TGTGCCAGCAGCTCTAGCGGGGATGAGCAGTTCTTC.

The chain combines TRBV5-1 with TRBJ1-2; the match to TRBD1 covers 9 bases. Trimming at V came to 0 bases and at J to 5 bases, leaving 5 bases not matched to a gene. The CDR3 contains 15 residues. Germline assignment: CDR1 SGHRS and CDR2 YFSETQ. CDR3 sequence (DNA): TGCGCCAGCAGCTTGGTGGGGACAGGGCCATATGGCTACACCTTC. This gives the protein CASSLVGTGPYGYTF.

This clone was found once. This sequence joins TRBV6-5 and TRBJ2-7; 13 bases line up with TRBD2. This CDR3 is 15 amino acids long. Per germline, CDR1 MNHEY and CDR2 SVGAGI. The trim removed 6 bases at V and 6 bases at J, leaving 8 bases unmatched. The CDR3 nucleotides are TGTGCCAGCAGCCAAACTAGCGGGAGGGCCTCCGAGCAGTACTTC. It specifies CASSQTSGRASEQYF.

J is TRBJ2-3 and V is TRBV19; TRBD2 aligns across 8 bases. This CDR3 is 15 amino acids long. Trimming cost V 6 bases and J 4 bases; bases outside gene matches: 9. Germline V gene lookup returns CDR1 LNHDA and CDR2 SQIVND (reference sequence). CDR3 sequence (DNA): TGTGCCAGTAGGCTCTTAGCGGGACTGTCAGATACGCAGTATTTT. Amino acid sequence: CASRLLAGLSDTQYF. The whole variable domain, remainder taken from reference TRBV19 and TRBJ2-3, is DGGITQSPKYLFRKEGQNVTLSCEQNLNHDAMYWYRQDPGQGLRLIYYSQIVNDFQKGDIAEGYSVSREKKESFPLTVTSAQKNPTAFYLCASRLLAGLSDTQYFGPGTRLTVL.

The chain has TRBV4-2 and TRBJ2-3, with 12 bases aligning to TRBD2. From germline, CDR1 is LGHNA and CDR2 YNFKEQ. V was pared by 6 bases and J by 2 bases, with 3 bases of the junction left unmatched. CDR3 size: 15 residues. The CDR3 loop is CASRTSGGTTDTQYF. The CDR3 coding sequence is TGTGCCAGCAGGACTAGCGGGGGAACCACAGATACGCAGTATTTT.

The rearrangement links TRBV11-2 to TRBJ2-5; maybe TRBD1 (6 bases). Trimming removed 5 bases at V and 2 bases at J, with 9 bases between. This CDR3 has 13 residues. Germline V gene lookup returns CDR1 SGHAT and CDR2 FQNNGV. The CDR3 nucleotides read TGTGCCAGCAGCAGAGACAGGCAAGAGACCCAGTACTTC. Amino acids: CASSRDRQETQYF.

Here the CDR3 reads CASSIGTGGSGLVTGELFF. Written as DNA, the CDR3 is TGTGCCAGTAGTATCGGGACAGGGGGCTCGGGGCTTGTCACCGGGGAGCTGTTTTTT. V and J are TRBV19 and TRBJ2-2; 12 nucleotides match TRBD1. V lost 3 bases to trimming and J lost 4 bases; unmatched junction nucleotides: 12. CDR1 is LNHDA, CDR2 SQIVND, per germline (reference sequence). The CDR3 contains 19 residues.

This chain joins TRBV7-8 and TRBJ2-7, with 13 nucleotides matching TRBD2. CDR1 SGHVS and CDR2 FQNEAQ come from the germline V gene. The CDR3 is 14 residues long. The J segment lost 5 bases and the V segment lost 4 bases, leaving 2 bases of the junction unmatched. CDR3 nucleotides: TGTGCCAGCAGCTGGACTAGCGGGAGTAACGAGCAGTACTTC. Residues: CASSWTSGSNEQYF.

The rearrangement links TRBV4-1 to TRBJ2-1, with D possibly matching TRBD2 (5 bases). Trimming removed 1 base at V and 8 bases at J, with 12 bases between. The CDR3 has 14 amino acids. Germline lookup yields CDR1 MGHRA and CDR2 YSYEKL. CDR3 sequence (DNA): TGCGCCAGCAGCCAAGTTCCTCCGGGGTATGAGCAGTTCTTC. It specifies CASSQVPPGYEQFF.

This clone showed up just a few times. The chain is built from TRBV7-2 and TRBJ1-3; D might be TRBD1 (5 bases). V dropped 5 bases and J dropped 2 bases, with 16 bases sitting between them. Germline CDR1 reads SGHTA; CDR2 reads FQGNSA. The CDR3 is 16 residues long. The CDR3 reads CASSHRRGSAGNTIYF. The DNA of the CDR3 is TGTGCCAGCAGCCATCGCCGGGGGTCGGCTGGAAACACCATATATTTT.

The V call is TRBV10-3, the J call TRBJ2-5, with D possibly matching TRBD2 (6 bases). The CDR3 totals 14 residues. V lost 4 bases, J lost 3 bases, and 12 bases lay in between. Germline loops: CDR1 ENHRY, CDR2 SYGVKD. CDR3 coding DNA: TGTGCCATCAGTGGGGCAGGAGGGAAAGAGACCCAGTACTTC. Translated: CAISGAGGKETQYF.

The V call is TRBV19, the J call TRBJ1-2, with D maybe TRBD1 (5 bases). The V and J ends lost 3 bases and 5 bases respectively, with 16 bases between them. Germline-derived CDR1 and CDR2 are LNHDA and SQIVND (reference sequence). This CDR3 has 15 residues. CDR3 DNA: TGTGCCAGTAGTATGGCCAGGGAGGGCACTTATGGCTACACCTTC. Its translation: CASSMAREGTYGYTF.

The V gene is TRBV2, the J gene TRBJ1-6; D may be TRBD1 (5 bases). Trimming cost V 0 bases and J 8 bases, with 11 bases left between them. The CDR3 spans 15 residues. CDR1 and CDR2 (germline): SNHLY, FYNNEI. CDR3 sequence (DNA): TGTGCCAGCAGTGAAGCGGAGGGGACCCATTCACCCCTCCACTTT. Protein: CASSEAEGTHSPLHF. Together with reference TRBV2 and TRBJ1-6, the CDR3 gives the full variable domain: EPEVTQTPSHQVTQMGQEVILRCVPISNHLYFYWYRQILGQKVEFLVSFYNNEISEKSEIFDDQFSVERPDGSNFTLKIRSTKLEDSAMYFCASSEAEGTHSPLHFGNGTRLTVT.

In regard to this clone: Other nucleotide sequences from this sample produce the same CDR3. The rearrangement uses TRBV5-1 and TRBJ1-1; no clear D gene. Looked up from germline, CDR1 is SGHRS and CDR2 is YFSETQ. The CDR3 has 13 amino acids. Trimming removed 2 bases from V and 4 bases from J, with 9 bases in between. Written as DNA, the CDR3 is TGCGCCAGCAGCTTTGGGCAGGCCACTGAAGCTTTCTTT. This codes for CASSFGQATEAFF.

This clone appeared once. The chain couples TRBV5-1 to TRBJ2-5, with D unclear. Between the trimmed V and J ends, which lost 3 bases and 4 bases, there was a span of 13 bases. Germline V gives CDR1 SGHRS, CDR2 YFSETQ. The CDR3 length is 14 residues. DNA of the CDR3: TGCGCCAGCAGCTGGGCGTCCTTTGGAGAGACCCAGTACTTC. Translation gives CASSWASFGETQYF.

The chain recombines TRBV2 with TRBJ2-3; D possibly corresponds to TRBD2 (5 bases). Trimming removed 10 bases from V and 0 bases from J, with 14 bases in between. The CDR3 extends over 14 amino acids. CDR1 and CDR2 from the germline V gene are SNHLY and FYNNEI. CDR3 nucleotide sequence: TGTGCCACCCAATCCGGGGAGAGCACAGATACGCAGTATTTT. It encodes CATQSGESTDTQYF.